The clone carrying this T cell receptor beta chain was recorded at least ten times. The germline CDR1 and CDR2 sequences are SGDLS and YYNGEE. V lost 0 bases, J lost 5 bases, and 13 bases lay in between. The CDR3 has 15 amino acids. This entry comes from a study of breast tumors, draining lymph nodes, adjacent tissues. Axillary draining lymph nodes of breast cancer patients supplied the node samples. TCRdb re-analysed the multiplex PCR reads in MiXCR, keeping a single row per CDR3 protein. The top ten hold 7.5% to 10% of the sample, which has fewer than 90,000 distinct CDR3 sequences, around 28% seen once.

The chain has TRBV9 and TRBJ2-3; D gene ambiguous. Sequenced sample: axillary lymph node tissue. The clonotype comes from a female donor with breast cancer. Some clones in this sample may be carry-over from other donors' samples. CDR3 sequence: CASSVDLGLGDTQYF. CDR3 DNA sequence: TGTGCCAGCAGCGTAGATCTCGGTCTTGGAGATACGCAGTATTTT.